This TCR beta chain came from a study of T-cell memory formation after mild COVID-19. CDR3 length: 18 amino acids. Losses at the gene ends were 4 bases for V and 4 bases for J; bases not matched to a gene: 12. Germline CDR1 and CDR2: SGHRS and YFSETQ. Each CDR3 protein is one row after TCRdb ran MiXCR on the 5' RACE reads. In the table there are more than 450,000 distinct CDR3 sequences, more than 15% of which are singletons. The chain combines TRBV5-1 with TRBJ2-5; TRBD2 matches 14 bases. The sequenced sample was PBMCs or a T cell subset sorted from them (not recorded which). The receptor was derived from an adult woman who had mild COVID-19 (a few samples of this study predate the infection). Cell type and time point are not known. The CDR3 nucleotides are TGCGCCAGCAGCACAGGACTAGCGGGGGGCCAGGGGTCAGAGACCCAGTACTTC. Amino acids: CASSTGLAGGQGSETQYF.